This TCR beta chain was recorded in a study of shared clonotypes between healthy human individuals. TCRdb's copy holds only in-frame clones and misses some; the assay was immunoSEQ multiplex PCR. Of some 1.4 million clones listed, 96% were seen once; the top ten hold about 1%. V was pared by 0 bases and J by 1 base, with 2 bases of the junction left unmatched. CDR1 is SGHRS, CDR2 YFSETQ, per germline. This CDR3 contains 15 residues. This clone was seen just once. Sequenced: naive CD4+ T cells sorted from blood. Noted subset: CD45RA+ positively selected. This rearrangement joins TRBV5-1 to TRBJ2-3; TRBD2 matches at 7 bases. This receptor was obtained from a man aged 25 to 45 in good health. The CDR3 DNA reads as TGCGCCAGCAGCTTGGAAACTAGCGGCACAGATACGCAGTATTTT. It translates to CASSLETSGTDTQYF.